The entry that follows covers one T cell receptor beta chain sequence. The antigen is unknown. Other DNA sequences of this sample code for an identical CDR3. The sample belongs to a study of cytomegalovirus exposure and HLA in healthy donors. Germline V gives CDR1 KGHSH, CDR2 LQKENI. V gave up 3 bases and J gave up 6 bases, with 8 bases separating them. The CDR3 runs 12 residues. Study-level points and caveats: Most of the TCR beta V segments (in an earlier analysis) were productive either about 87% or about 30% of the time.

PCR involved 60 Vbeta and 13 Jbeta primers. Using immunoSEQ multiplex PCR, the repertoire was profiled, and TCRdb retains in-frame clones only, with some absent. The table records about 150,000 clones, approximately 75% of them present only once. The V call is TRBV18, the J call TRBJ1-1; D is perhaps TRBD1 (5 bases). This receptor was taken from a young man in good health and CMV-seronegative. The sequencing input was PBMCs. As DNA, the CDR3 is TGTGCCAGCTCACCCGGGGGGGCTGAAGCTTTCTTT. Its protein product is CASSPGGAEAFF.